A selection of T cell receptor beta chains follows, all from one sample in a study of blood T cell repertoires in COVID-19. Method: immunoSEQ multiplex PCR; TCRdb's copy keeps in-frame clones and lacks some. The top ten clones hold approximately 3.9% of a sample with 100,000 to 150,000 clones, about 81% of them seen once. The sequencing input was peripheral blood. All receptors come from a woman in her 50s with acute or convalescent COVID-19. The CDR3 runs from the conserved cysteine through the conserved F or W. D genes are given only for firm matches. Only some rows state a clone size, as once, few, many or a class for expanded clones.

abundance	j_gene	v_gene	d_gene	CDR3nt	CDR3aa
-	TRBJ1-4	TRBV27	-	TGTGCCAGCAGTTTAACGGCGGCTGAAAAACTGTTTTTT	CASSLTAAEKLFF
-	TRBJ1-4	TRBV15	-	TGTGCCACCAGCAGAGATTCCCTCATGACGGAGATTAATGAAAAACTGTTTTTT	CATSRDSLMTEINEKLFF
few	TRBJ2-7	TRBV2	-	TGTGCCAGCAGGGCCGGGGGACGAGACGAGCAGTACTTC	CASRAGGRDEQYF
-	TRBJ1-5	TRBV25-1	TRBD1	TGTGCCAGCAGTGAGCCGGGACAGGTCAATCAGCCCCAGCATTTT	CASSEPGQVNQPQHF
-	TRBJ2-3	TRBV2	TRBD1	TGTGCCAGCCTCTCGACTCGGACAGGGAGAAGGGAAGATACGCAGTATTTT	CASLSTRTGRREDTQYF
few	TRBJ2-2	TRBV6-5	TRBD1	TGTGCCAGCAGTTTGACAGGGTTCACCGGGGAGCTGTTTTTT	CASSLTGFTGELFF
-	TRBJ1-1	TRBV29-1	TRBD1	TGCAGCGGGACAGGGGTTGCCTCAAACACTGAAGCTTTCTTT	CSGTGVASNTEAFF
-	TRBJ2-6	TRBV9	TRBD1	TGTGCCAGCAGCCCATGGACAGGGCCTGGGGCCAACGTCCTGACTTTC	CASSPWTGPGANVLTF
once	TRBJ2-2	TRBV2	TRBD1	TGTGCCAGCAGTGAAAAGGGGGACAGATCGAACACCGGGGAGCTGTTTTTT	CASSEKGDRSNTGELFF
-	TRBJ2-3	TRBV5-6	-	TGTGCCAGCACCCTCCGATCGGGTCGGTCGGATACGCAGTATTTT	CASTLRSGRSDTQYF
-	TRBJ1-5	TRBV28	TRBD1	TGTGCCAGCAGTGTAAGACCTCACAGGGGGGATCAGCCCCAGCATTTT	CASSVRPHRGDQPQHF
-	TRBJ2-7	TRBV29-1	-	TGCAGCGTTATCATCCTATACGAGCAGTACTTC	CSVIILYEQYF
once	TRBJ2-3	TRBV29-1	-	TGCAGCGTTGATGAGGGAGGCACAGATACGCAGTATTTT	CSVDEGGTDTQYF
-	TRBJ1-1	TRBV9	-	TGTGCCAGCAGCGTAGTGTCGCAGAATGAAGCTTTCTTT	CASSVVSQNEAFF
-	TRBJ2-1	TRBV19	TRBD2	TGTGCCAGTAGCGGGGGCGGGAGGGGCCATGAGCAGTTCTTC	CASSGGGRGHEQFF
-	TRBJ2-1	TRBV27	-	TGTGCCAGCAGTTTGACTTCTTTTAGCTCCTACAATGAGCAGTTCTTC	CASSLTSFSSYNEQFF
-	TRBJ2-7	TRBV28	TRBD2	TGTGCCAGCCGAGGGGGTAGCGGGAGTATTTACGAGCAGTACTTC	CASRGGSGSIYEQYF
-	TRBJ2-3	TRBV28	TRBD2	TGTGCCAGCAGTTTATGGACTAGCGGGAGGTCCCCAGATACGCAGTATTTT	CASSLWTSGRSPDTQYF
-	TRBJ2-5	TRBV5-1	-	TGCGCCAGCAGCTTCGAACAGGGTCTCCAAGAGACCCAGTACTTC	CASSFEQGLQETQYF
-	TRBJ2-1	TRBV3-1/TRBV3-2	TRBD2	TGTGCCAGCAGCCAATCGACTAGCGGGGCCGATGAGCAGTTCTTC	CASSQSTSGADEQFF
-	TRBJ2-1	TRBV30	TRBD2	TGTGCCTGGAAGCGGACTAGCCGTTCCGACAATGAGCAGTTCTTC	CAWKRTSRSDNEQFF
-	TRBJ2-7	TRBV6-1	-	TGTGCCAGCAGTGAAAAGACGGCGTTTGGGAGGTACGAGCAGTACTTC	CASSEKTAFGRYEQYF
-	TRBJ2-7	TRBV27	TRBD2	TGTGCCAGCAGTCCTGATTTCCTAGCGGTCAGCTCCTACGAGCAGTACTTC	CASSPDFLAVSSYEQYF
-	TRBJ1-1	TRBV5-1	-	TGCGCCAGCAGCTTTGCGCAGAACACTGAAGCTTTCTTT	CASSFAQNTEAFF
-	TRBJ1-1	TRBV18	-	TGTGCCAGCTCACCGGGTAGGGGAAGGTGGAACACTGAAGCTTTCTTT	CASSPGRGRWNTEAFF
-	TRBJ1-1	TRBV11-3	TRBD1	TGTGCCAGCAGCCCAGGGGGCGGATTGAACACTGAAGCTTTCTTT	CASSPGGGLNTEAFF
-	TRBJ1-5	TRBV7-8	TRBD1	TGTGCCAGCAGCTTAACCCAGGGACAGGGGGCGTATCAGCCCCAGCATTTT	CASSLTQGQGAYQPQHF
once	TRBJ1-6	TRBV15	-	TGTGCCACCAGCAGAGATCTGGGGGGATCACCCCTCCACTTT	CATSRDLGGSPLHF
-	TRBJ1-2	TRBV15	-	TGTGCCACCGGGGGCGGCTATGGCTACACCTTC	CATGGGYGYTF
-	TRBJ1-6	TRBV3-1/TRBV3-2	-	TGTGCCAGCAGCCAAAACAGGGCTATCAGGGATAATTCACCCCTCCACTTT	CASSQNRAIRDNSPLHF
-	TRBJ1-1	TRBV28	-	TGTGCCAGCAAGAACAGGGTGAACACTGAAGCTTTCTTT	CASKNRVNTEAFF
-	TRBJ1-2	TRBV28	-	TGTGCCACCCGGGGGGGGGCTCTTAACTATGGCTACACCTTC	CATRGGALNYGYTF
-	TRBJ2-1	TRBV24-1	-	TGTGCCACCAGTGACCCTTGGGGGACGGGACACCCCGAGCAGTTCTTC	CATSDPWGTGHPEQFF
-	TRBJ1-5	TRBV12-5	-	TGTGCTAGTGTTGCTACGGGGTACGGTCAGCCCCAGCATTTT	CASVATGYGQPQHF
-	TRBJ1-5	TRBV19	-	TGTGCCAGTAGTATAGATATTTACGGAGATCAGCCCCAGCATTTT	CASSIDIYGDQPQHF
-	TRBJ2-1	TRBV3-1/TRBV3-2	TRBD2	TGTGCCAGCACTCGAGCTAGCGGGGGGGCGAGTTACAATGAGCAGTTCTTC	CASTRASGGASYNEQFF
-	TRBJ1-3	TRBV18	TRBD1	TGTGCCAGCGCGACAGGGGGTTCTGGAAACACCATATATTTT	CASATGGSGNTIYF
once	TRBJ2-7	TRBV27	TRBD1	TGTGCCAGCAGTTTCGGACAGGCCTACGAGCAGTACTTC	CASSFGQAYEQYF
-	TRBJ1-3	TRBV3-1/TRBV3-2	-	TGTGCCAGCAGCCAAGGTGGCAGGGGTAGAAACACCATATATTTT	CASSQGGRGRNTIYF
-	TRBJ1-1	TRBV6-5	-	TGTGCCAGCAGTTACAGTGGCAGGGGTTTCCCTGAAGCTTTCTTT	CASSYSGRGFPEAFF
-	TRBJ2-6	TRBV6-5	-	TGTGCCAGCAGCCTTGACAGCTCTGGGGCCAACGTCCTGACTTTC	CASSLDSSGANVLTF
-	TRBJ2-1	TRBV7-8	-	TGTGCCAGCAGCCCAAGACTAGTGTACAATGAGCAGTTCTTC	CASSPRLVYNEQFF
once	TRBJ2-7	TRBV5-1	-	TGCGCCAGCAGTGGAGATGCCTTAGTGCAGTACTTC	CASSGDALVQYF
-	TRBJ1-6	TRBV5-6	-	TGTGCCAGCAGCTGGCAGGCCAATTCACCCCTCCACTTT	CASSWQANSPLHF
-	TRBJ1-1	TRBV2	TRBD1	TGTGCCAGCAGCGACAGGGTGAACACTGAAGCTTTCTTT	CASSDRVNTEAFF
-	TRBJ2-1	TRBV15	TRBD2	TGTGCCACCAGCGTACCCGGGACTAGCGCCACCAATGAGCAGTTCTTC	CATSVPGTSATNEQFF
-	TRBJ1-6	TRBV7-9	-	TGTGCCAGCAGCTCCCAGGGTATCAGATCACCCCTCCACTTT	CASSSQGIRSPLHF
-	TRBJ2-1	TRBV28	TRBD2	TGTGCCAGCAGTTTATGGCAAGCGGGGCGGGATGAGCAGTTCTTC	CASSLWQAGRDEQFF
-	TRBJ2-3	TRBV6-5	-	TGTGCCAGCAGTTACCTCGCCACTGGCACAGATACGCAGTATTTT	CASSYLATGTDTQYF
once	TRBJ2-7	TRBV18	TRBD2	TGTGCCAGCTCACCAGGGAGGGTAAGCTACGAGCAGTACTTC	CASSPGRVSYEQYF
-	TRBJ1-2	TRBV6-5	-	TGTGCCAGCAGTAAAACGACAGGACACTATGGCTACACCTTC	CASSKTTGHYGYTF
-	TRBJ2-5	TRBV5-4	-	TGTGCCAGCAGCTTGGGAACAGGGAAGGGAGAGACCCAGTACTTC	CASSLGTGKGETQYF
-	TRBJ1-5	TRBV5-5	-	TGTGCCAGCAGCTTGGATCAGCAACGGGGCAATCAGCCCCAGCATTTT	CASSLDQQRGNQPQHF
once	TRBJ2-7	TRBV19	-	TGTGCCAGTCTGGAGGCTGACCACAACTACGAGCAGTACTTC	CASLEADHNYEQYF
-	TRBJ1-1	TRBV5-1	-	TGCGCCAGCAGCTCCTTTCCGACAGGTTCGAACACTGAAGCTTTCTTT	CASSSFPTGSNTEAFF